Below, 4 T cell receptor beta chains from the same sample are listed, as sequenced in a study of blood T cell repertoires in COVID-19. Clones were read by immunoSEQ multiplex PCR, and TCRdb kept only the in-frame ones, dropping some. The data contain fewer than 250,000 clones, approximately 80% of them singletons. The sample comprised peripheral blood. These receptor sequences come from an elderly woman with acute or convalescent COVID-19.

This clone was observed a few times. V gene TRBV7-9 combines with J gene TRBJ1-6; D is uncertain. V was cut by 3 bases and J by 9 bases, with 15 bases left in between. The CDR3 runs 15 residues. Germline CDR1 SEHNR, CDR2 FQNEAQ (reference sequence). CDR3 in DNA: TGTGCCAGCAGCTTGGGCCATCCGGAAGCTTCACCCCTCCACTTT. Its protein product is CASSLGHPEASPLHF.

V and J are TRBV7-2 and TRBJ2-2, with D tentatively TRBD2 (5 bases). The germline gives CDR1 SGHTA, CDR2 FQGNSA. The CDR3 is made up of 13 amino acids. V was clipped by 5 bases and J by 6 bases, with 10 bases between them. The CDR3 sequence: CASSLGLPGELFF. CDR3 nucleotides: TGTGCCAGCAGCCTAGGACTTCCCGGGGAGCTGTTTTTT.

The chain uses TRBV4-1 and TRBJ2-1; 9 bases are shared with TRBD2. Losses at the gene ends were 0 bases for V and 5 bases for J; bases not matched to a gene: 5. The CDR3 length is 16 residues. Germline V lookup: CDR1 MGHRA, CDR2 YSYEKL. CDR3 sequence reads: CASSQDGRGGDNEQFF. Written as DNA, the CDR3 is TGCGCCAGCAGCCAAGATGGGCGCGGGGGGGACAATGAGCAGTTCTTC.

A word on this clone: In the same sample, other DNA sequences code for this CDR3. The CDR3 reads CASSYSSGSSYEQYF. CDR3 nucleotides: TGTGCCAGCAGTTACTCTAGTGGGAGCTCCTACGAGCAGTACTTC. V is TRBV6-2 or TRBV6-3 and J is TRBJ2-7; D possibly corresponds to TRBD2 (5 bases). The germline V and J ends were trimmed by 0 bases and 0 bases, with 9 bases remaining between them. The germline gives CDR1 MNHEY, CDR2 SVGEGT. The CDR3 runs 15 residues.